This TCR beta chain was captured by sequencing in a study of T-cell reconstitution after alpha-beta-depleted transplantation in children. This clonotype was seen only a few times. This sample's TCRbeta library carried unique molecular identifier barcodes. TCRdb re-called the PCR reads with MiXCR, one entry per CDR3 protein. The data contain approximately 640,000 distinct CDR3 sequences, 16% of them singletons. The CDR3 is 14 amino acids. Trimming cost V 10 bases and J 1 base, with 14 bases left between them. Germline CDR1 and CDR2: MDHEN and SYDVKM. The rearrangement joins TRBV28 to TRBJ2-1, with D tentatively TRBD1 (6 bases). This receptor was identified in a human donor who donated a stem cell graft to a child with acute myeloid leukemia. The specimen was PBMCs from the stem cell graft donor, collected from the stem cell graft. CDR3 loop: CATSVGTSYNEQFF. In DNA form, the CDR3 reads TGTGCCACTTCGGTGGGGACATCCTACAATGAGCAGTTCTTC. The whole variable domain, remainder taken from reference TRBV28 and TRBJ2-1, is DVKVTQSSRYLVKRTGEKVFLECVQDMDHENMFWYRQDPGLGLRLIYFSYDVKMKEKGDIPEGYSVSREKKERFSLILESASTNQTSMYLCATSVGTSYNEQFFGPGTRLTVL.